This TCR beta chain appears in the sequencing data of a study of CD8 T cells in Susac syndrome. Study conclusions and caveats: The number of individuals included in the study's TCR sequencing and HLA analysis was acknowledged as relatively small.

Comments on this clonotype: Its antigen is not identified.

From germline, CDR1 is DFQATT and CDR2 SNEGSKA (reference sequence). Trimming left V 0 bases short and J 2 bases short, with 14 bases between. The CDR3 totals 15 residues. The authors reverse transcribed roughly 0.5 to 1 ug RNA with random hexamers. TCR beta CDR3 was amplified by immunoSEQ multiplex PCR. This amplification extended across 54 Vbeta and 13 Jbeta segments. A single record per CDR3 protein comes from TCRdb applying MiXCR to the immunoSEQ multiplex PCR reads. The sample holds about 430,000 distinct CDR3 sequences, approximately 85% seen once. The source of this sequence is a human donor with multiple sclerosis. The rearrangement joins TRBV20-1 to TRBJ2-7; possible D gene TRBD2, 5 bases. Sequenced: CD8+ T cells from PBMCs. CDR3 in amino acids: CSARDMEDSAYEQYF. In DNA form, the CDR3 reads TGCAGTGCTAGAGATATGGAGGACTCTGCCTACGAGCAGTACTTC.